These T cell receptor beta chains were read from a single sample in a study of blood T cells in healthy people across ages. TCRdb re-derived calls from the 5' RACE reads in MiXCR, one entry per CDR3 protein. This table has hundreds of thousands of distinct CDR3 sequences, 58% appearing once. The source material was blood. These receptors originate from a man younger than 40 in good health. Both conserved end residues are part of each CDR3. The D gene is left open where the match is weak. Not every row has a clone size; where given, it reads once, few, many or a size class.

abundance: NA; j_gene: TRBJ2-2; v_gene: TRBV20-1; d_gene: NA; len: 14; CDR3aa: CSAREFDTTGELFF; CDR3nt: TGCAGTGCTAGAGAGTTTGATACGACCGGGGAGCTGTTTTTT
abundance: NA; j_gene: TRBJ2-4; v_gene: TRBV5-6; d_gene: NA; len: 12; CDR3aa: CASSYGQNIQYF; CDR3nt: TGTGCCAGCAGCTATGGCCAGAACATTCAGTACTTC
abundance: many; j_gene: TRBJ1-2; v_gene: TRBV20-1; d_gene: TRBD1; len: 15; CDR3aa: CSASSWDRVREGYTF; CDR3nt: TGCAGTGCCTCAAGTTGGGACAGGGTGAGAGAGGGCTACACCTTC
abundance: few; j_gene: TRBJ2-7; v_gene: TRBV7-2; d_gene: TRBD2; len: 15; CDR3aa: CASSPDSGRSYEQYF; CDR3nt: TGTGCCAGCAGCCCGGATAGCGGGAGATCCTACGAGCAGTACTTC
abundance: NA; j_gene: TRBJ1-2; v_gene: TRBV11-2; d_gene: NA; len: 14; CDR3aa: CASSLDGQLGGYTF; CDR3nt: TGTGCCAGCAGCTTAGACGGACAGTTGGGAGGCTACACCTTC
abundance: once; j_gene: TRBJ2-1; v_gene: TRBV7-2; d_gene: NA; len: 15; CDR3aa: CASSFPAAGNNEQFF; CDR3nt: TGTGCCAGCAGCTTTCCGGCAGCGGGCAACAATGAGCAGTTCTTC
abundance: NA; j_gene: TRBJ2-3; v_gene: TRBV29-1; d_gene: NA; len: 11; CDR3aa: CSASQGNAQYF; CDR3nt: TGCAGCGCCTCTCAAGGGAATGCGCAGTATTTT
abundance: NA; j_gene: TRBJ1-1; v_gene: TRBV6-5; d_gene: TRBD1; len: 15; CDR3aa: CASSRPGTVDTEAFF; CDR3nt: TGTGCCAGCAGCCGACCGGGGACAGTCGATACTGAAGCTTTCTTT
abundance: once; j_gene: TRBJ1-1; v_gene: TRBV9; d_gene: NA; len: 14; CDR3aa: CASSAQGWGTEAFF; CDR3nt: TGTGCCAGCAGCGCACAGGGTTGGGGCACTGAAGCTTTCTTT
abundance: NA; j_gene: TRBJ2-3; v_gene: TRBV20-1; d_gene: NA; len: 14; CDR3aa: CSARPRALTDTQYF; CDR3nt: TGCAGTGCTAGACCGAGGGCCCTCACAGATACGCAGTATTTT
abundance: few; j_gene: TRBJ2-1; v_gene: TRBV7-2; d_gene: NA; len: 15; CDR3aa: CASSLWQGSYNEQFF; CDR3nt: TGTGCCAGCAGCTTATGGCAGGGTTCCTACAATGAGCAGTTCTTC
abundance: NA; j_gene: TRBJ2-5; v_gene: TRBV3-1; d_gene: NA; len: 15; CDR3aa: CASSQGYSGEETQYF; CDR3nt: TGTGCCAGCAGCCAAGGCTACAGCGGTGAAGAGACCCAGTACTTC
abundance: medium-sized; j_gene: TRBJ2-1; v_gene: TRBV29-1; d_gene: NA; len: 14; CDR3aa: CSAEVSSGNNEQFF; CDR3nt: TGCAGCGCAGAGGTTAGCTCGGGGAACAATGAGCAGTTCTTC
abundance: NA; j_gene: TRBJ1-6; v_gene: TRBV2; d_gene: TRBD1; len: 14; CDR3aa: CASSERTGGSPLHF; CDR3nt: TGTGCCAGCAGTGAAAGGACAGGCGGTTCACCCCTCCACTTT
abundance: NA; j_gene: TRBJ2-3; v_gene: TRBV28; d_gene: NA; len: 16; CDR3aa: CASIGDFDGTADTQYF; CDR3nt: TGTGCCAGCATCGGGGACTTCGACGGGACGGCAGATACGCAGTATTTT
abundance: NA; j_gene: TRBJ2-1; v_gene: TRBV20-1; d_gene: NA; len: 13; CDR3aa: CSARRAENNEQFF; CDR3nt: TGCAGTGCTAGACGGGCAGAAAACAATGAGCAGTTCTTC
abundance: NA; j_gene: TRBJ1-1; v_gene: TRBV9; d_gene: TRBD1; len: 14; CDR3aa: CASSPRGQGSEAFF; CDR3nt: TGTGCCAGCAGTCCACGGGGACAGGGGTCTGAAGCTTTCTTT
abundance: NA; j_gene: TRBJ2-1; v_gene: TRBV6-5; d_gene: TRBD1; len: 16; CDR3aa: CASRPLAGTGGFEQFF; CDR3nt: TGTGCCAGCAGACCCCTGGCCGGGACAGGGGGCTTTGAGCAGTTCTTC
abundance: few; j_gene: TRBJ2-4; v_gene: TRBV29-1; d_gene: NA; len: 14; CDR3aa: CSVVRVGAGNIQYF; CDR3nt: TGCAGCGTTGTGCGGGTTGGGGCCGGGAACATTCAGTACTTC
abundance: NA; j_gene: TRBJ2-1; v_gene: TRBV19; d_gene: TRBD2; len: 16; CDR3aa: CASSALGLAGGSEQFF; CDR3nt: TGTGCCAGTAGCGCCCTGGGACTAGCGGGGGGTAGTGAGCAGTTCTTC
abundance: NA; j_gene: TRBJ2-4; v_gene: TRBV7-2; d_gene: TRBD1; len: 17; CDR3aa: CAGSQNPRGNDENIQYF; CDR3nt: TGTGCCGGCAGCCAAAACCCCAGGGGGAACGACGAGAACATTCAGTACTTC
abundance: few; j_gene: TRBJ2-5; v_gene: TRBV20-1; d_gene: NA; len: 15; CDR3aa: CSARYPRAGRETQYF; CDR3nt: TGCAGTGCTAGATACCCTCGGGCAGGGAGAGAGACCCAGTACTTC